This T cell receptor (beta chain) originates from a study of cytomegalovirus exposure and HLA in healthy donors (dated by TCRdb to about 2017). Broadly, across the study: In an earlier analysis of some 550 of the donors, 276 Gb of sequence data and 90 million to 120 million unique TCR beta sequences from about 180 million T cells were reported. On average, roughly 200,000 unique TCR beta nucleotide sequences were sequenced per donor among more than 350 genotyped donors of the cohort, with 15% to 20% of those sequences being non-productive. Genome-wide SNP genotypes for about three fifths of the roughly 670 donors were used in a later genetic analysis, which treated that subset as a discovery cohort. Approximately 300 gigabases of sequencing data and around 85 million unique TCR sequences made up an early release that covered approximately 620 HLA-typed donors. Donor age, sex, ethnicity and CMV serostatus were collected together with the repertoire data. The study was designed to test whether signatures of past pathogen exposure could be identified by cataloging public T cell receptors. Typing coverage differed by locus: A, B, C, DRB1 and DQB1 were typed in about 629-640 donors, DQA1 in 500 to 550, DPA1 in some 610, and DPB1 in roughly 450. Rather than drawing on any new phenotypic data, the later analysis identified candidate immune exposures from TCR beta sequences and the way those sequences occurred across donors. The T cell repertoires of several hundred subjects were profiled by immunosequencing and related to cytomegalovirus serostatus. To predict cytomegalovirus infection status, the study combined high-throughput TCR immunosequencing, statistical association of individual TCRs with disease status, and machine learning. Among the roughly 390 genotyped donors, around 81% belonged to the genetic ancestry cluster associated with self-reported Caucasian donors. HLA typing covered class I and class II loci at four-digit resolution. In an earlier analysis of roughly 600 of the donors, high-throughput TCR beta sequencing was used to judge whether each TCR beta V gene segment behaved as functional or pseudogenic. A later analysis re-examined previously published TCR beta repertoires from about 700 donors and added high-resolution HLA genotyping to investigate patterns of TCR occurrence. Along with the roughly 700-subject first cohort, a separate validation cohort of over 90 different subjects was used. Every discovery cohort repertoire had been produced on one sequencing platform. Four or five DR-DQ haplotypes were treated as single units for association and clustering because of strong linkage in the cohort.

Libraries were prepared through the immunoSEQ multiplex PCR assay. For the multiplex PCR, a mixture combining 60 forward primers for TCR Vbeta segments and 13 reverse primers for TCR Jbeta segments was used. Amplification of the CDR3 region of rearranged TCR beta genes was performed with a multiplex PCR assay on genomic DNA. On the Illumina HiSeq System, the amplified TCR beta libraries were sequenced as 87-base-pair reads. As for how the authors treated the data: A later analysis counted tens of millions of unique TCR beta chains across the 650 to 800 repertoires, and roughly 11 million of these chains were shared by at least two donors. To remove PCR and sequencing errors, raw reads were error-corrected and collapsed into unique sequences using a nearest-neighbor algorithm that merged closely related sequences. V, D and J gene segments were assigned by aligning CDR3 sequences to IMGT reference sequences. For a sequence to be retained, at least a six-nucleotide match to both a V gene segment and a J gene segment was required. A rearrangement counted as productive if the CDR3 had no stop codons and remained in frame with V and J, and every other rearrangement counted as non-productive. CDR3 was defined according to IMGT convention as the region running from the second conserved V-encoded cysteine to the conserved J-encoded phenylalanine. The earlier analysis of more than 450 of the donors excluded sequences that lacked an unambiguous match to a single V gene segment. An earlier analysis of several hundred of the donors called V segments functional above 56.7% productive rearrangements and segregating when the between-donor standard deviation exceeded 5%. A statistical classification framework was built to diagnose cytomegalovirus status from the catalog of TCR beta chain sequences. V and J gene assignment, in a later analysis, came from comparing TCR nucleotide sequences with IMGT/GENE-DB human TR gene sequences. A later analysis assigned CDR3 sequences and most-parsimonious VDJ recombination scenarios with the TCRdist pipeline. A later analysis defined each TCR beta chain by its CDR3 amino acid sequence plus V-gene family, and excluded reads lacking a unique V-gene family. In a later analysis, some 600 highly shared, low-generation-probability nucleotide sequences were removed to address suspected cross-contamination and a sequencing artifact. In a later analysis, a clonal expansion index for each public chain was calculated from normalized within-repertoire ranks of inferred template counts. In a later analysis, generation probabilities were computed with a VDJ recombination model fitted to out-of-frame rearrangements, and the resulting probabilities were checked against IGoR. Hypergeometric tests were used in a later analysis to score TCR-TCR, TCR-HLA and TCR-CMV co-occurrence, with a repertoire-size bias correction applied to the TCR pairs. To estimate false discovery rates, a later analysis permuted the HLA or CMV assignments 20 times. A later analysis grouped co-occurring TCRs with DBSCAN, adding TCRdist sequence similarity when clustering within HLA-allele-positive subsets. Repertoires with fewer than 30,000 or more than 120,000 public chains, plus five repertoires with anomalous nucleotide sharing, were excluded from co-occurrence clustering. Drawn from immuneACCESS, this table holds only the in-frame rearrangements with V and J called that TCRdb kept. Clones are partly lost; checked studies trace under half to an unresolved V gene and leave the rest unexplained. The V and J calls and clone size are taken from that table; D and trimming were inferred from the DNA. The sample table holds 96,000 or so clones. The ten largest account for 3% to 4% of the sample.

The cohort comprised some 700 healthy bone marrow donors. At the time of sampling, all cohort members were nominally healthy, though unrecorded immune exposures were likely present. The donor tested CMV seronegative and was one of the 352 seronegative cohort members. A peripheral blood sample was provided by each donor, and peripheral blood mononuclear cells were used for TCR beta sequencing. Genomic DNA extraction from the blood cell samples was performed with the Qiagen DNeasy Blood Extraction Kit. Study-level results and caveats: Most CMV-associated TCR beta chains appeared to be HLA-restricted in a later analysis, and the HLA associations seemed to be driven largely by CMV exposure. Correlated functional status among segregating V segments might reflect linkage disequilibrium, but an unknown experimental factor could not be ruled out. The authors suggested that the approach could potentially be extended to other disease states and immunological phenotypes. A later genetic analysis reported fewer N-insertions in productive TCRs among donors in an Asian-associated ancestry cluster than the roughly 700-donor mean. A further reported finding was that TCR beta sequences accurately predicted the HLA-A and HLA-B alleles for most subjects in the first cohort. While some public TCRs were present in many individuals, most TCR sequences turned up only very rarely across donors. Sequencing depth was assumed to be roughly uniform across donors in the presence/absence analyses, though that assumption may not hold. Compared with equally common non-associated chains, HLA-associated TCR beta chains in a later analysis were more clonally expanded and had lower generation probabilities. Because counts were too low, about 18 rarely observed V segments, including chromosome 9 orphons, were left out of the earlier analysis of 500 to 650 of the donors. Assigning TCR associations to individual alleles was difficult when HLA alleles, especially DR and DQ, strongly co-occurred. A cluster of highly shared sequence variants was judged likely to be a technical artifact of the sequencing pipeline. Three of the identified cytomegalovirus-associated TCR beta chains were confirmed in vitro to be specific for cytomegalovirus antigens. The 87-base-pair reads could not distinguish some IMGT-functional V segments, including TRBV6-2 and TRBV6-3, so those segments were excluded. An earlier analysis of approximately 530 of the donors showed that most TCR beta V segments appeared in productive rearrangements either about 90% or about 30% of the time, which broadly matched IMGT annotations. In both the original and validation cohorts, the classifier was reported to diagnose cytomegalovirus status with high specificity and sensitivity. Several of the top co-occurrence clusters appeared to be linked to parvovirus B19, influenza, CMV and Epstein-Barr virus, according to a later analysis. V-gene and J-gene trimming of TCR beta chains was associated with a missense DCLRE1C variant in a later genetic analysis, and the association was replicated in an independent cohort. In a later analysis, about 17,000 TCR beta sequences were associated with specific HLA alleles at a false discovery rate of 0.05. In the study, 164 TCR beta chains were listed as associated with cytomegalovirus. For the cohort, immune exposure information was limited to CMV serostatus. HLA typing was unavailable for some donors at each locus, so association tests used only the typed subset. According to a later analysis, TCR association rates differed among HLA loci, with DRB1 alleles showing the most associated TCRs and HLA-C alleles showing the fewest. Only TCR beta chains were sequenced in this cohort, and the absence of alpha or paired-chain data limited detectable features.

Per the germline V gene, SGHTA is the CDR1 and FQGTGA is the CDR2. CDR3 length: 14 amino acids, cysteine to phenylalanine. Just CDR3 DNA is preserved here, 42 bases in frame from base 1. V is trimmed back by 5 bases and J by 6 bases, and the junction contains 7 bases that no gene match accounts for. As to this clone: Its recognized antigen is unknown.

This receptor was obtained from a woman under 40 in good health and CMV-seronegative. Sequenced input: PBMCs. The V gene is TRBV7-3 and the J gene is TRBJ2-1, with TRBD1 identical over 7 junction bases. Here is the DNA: TGTGCCAGCAGCCCCAGGACAGGTCCCAATGAGCAGTTCTTC. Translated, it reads CASSPRTGPNEQFF.